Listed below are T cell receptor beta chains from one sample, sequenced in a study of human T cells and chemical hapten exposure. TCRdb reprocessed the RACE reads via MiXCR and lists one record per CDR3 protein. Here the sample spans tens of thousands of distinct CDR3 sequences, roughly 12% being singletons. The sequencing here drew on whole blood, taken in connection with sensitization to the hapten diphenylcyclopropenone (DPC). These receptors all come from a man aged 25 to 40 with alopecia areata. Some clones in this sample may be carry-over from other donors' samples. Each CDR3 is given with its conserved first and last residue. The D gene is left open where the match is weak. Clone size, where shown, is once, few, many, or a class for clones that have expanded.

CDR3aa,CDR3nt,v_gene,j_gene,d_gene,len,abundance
CASSSTTAGVRPLHF,TGTGCCAGCAGCTCCACGACAGCTGGAGTAAGACCCCTCCACTTT,TRBV7-9,TRBJ1-6,.,15,many
CASAQGRDTEAFF,TGTGCCAGCGCGCAGGGACGGGACACTGAAGCTTTCTTT,TRBV18,TRBJ1-1,.,13,many
CASSPGVLPQGHYGYTF,TGTGCCAGCTCACCAGGGGTGTTACCTCAAGGCCACTATGGCTACACCTTC,TRBV18,TRBJ1-2,.,17,many
CASSPDRQETQYF,TGTGCCAGCAGCCCGGACAGGCAAGAGACCCAGTACTTC,TRBV7-6,TRBJ2-5,TRBD1,13,many
CASPKVVYSNQPQHF,TGTGCCAGCCCAAAGGTAGTTTATAGCAATCAGCCCCAGCATTTT,TRBV9,TRBJ1-5,.,15,few
CASRREGRGSGYTF,TGTGCCAGCAGGCGGGAGGGCAGGGGCTCCGGCTACACCTTC,TRBV2,TRBJ1-2,.,14,few
CAISLEGNQPQHF,TGTGCCATCAGCCTGGAAGGCAATCAGCCCCAGCATTTT,TRBV10-3,TRBJ1-5,.,13,.
CASSLAGLTEAFF,TGTGCCAGCAGCTTAGCGGGACTCACTGAAGCTTTCTTT,TRBV11-1,TRBJ1-1,.,13,.
CASSLDPGRNSPLHF,TGTGCCAGCAGCTTAGATCCCGGACGTAATTCACCCCTCCACTTT,TRBV11-2,TRBJ1-6,.,15,few
CASSGTDNQPQHF,TGTGCCAGCTCAGGGACTGACAATCAGCCCCAGCATTTT,TRBV18,TRBJ1-5,.,13,many
CASSFVGTGAYGYTF,TGTGCCAGCAGCTTTGTTGGAACAGGCGCCTATGGCTACACCTTC,TRBV7-8,TRBJ1-2,.,15,.
CSAGWGQGARDTQYF,TGCAGTGCGGGTTGGGGACAGGGGGCTCGGGATACGCAGTATTTT,TRBV20-1,TRBJ2-3,TRBD1,15,many
CSVDAGFAEAFF,TGCAGCGTTGACGCAGGGTTCGCTGAAGCTTTCTTT,TRBV29-1,TRBJ1-1,.,12,.
CASSRSTGGQETQYF,TGTGCCAGCAGTCGATCAACAGGGGGGCAAGAGACCCAGTACTTC,TRBV6-5,TRBJ2-5,TRBD1,15,few
CSATGWGNYGYTF,TGCAGCGCTACAGGGTGGGGAAACTATGGCTACACCTTC,TRBV29-1,TRBJ1-2,.,13,many
CAISGLSPGQSYNEQFF,TGTGCCATCAGTGGACTTTCGCCGGGACAGTCCTACAATGAGCAGTTCTTC,TRBV10-3,TRBJ2-1,TRBD1,17,few
CASSLTGQPATYEQYF,TGCGCCAGCAGCCTTACCGGACAGCCTGCGACCTACGAGCAGTACTTC,TRBV5-1,TRBJ2-7,.,16,.
CSARDLGGLYGYTF,TGCAGTGCTAGAGATCTGGGAGGCCTCTATGGCTACACCTTC,TRBV20-1,TRBJ1-2,.,14,many
CSVSDRLNTEAFF,TGCAGCGTTTCGGACCGCCTGAACACTGAAGCTTTCTTT,TRBV29-1,TRBJ1-1,.,13,many
CATSDAGTAINYGYTF,TGTGCCACCAGTGATGCAGGGACAGCGATTAACTATGGCTACACCTTC,TRBV24-1,TRBJ1-2,TRBD1,16,.
CASSNRRQPNTDTQYF,TGTGCCAGCAGCAACCGCCGACAGCCTAACACAGATACGCAGTATTTT,TRBV7-8,TRBJ2-3,.,16,.
CSASLFLLGGGNQPQHF,TGCAGTGCTAGTTTATTCCTGTTGGGGGGCGGCAATCAGCCCCAGCATTTT,TRBV20-1,TRBJ1-5,.,17,many
CASSQDSFNTEAFF,TGCGCCAGCAGCCAAGATAGCTTCAACACTGAAGCTTTCTTT,TRBV4-3,TRBJ1-1,.,14,many
CSARTPDGRGAPDTQYF,TGCAGTGCTAGAACCCCCGATGGAAGGGGGGCGCCAGATACGCAGTATTTT,TRBV20-1,TRBJ2-3,.,17,.
CASRPLAGDNEQFF,TGCGCCAGCCGGCCTCTAGCGGGGGACAATGAGCAGTTCTTC,TRBV5-1,TRBJ2-1,TRBD2,14,many
CSVVERANTGELFF,TGCAGCGTTGTCGAGAGAGCGAACACCGGGGAGCTGTTTTTT,TRBV29-1,TRBJ2-2,.,14,many
CASSPGTGAEAFF,TGTGCCAGCAGCCCCGGGACAGGGGCCGAAGCTTTCTTT,TRBV7-2,TRBJ1-1,TRBD1,13,.
CAIKDPTAYGYTF,TGTGCCATCAAGGACCCTACGGCCTATGGCTACACCTTC,TRBV10-3,TRBJ1-2,.,13,many
CASSYRTGGSNTEAFF,TGCGCCAGCAGCTATCGGACAGGGGGCTCGAACACTGAAGCTTTCTTT,TRBV5-1,TRBJ1-1,TRBD1,16,few
CAWSDLWGGRETQYF,TGTGCCTGGAGTGATCTTTGGGGAGGACGGGAGACCCAGTACTTC,TRBV30,TRBJ2-5,.,15,few
CASSPGQILYEQYF,TGTGCCAGCAGCCCCGGACAGATCCTCTACGAGCAGTACTTC,TRBV7-9,TRBJ2-7,.,14,few
CASSPTGGYNEQFF,TGTGCCAGCTCACCAACAGGGGGCTACAATGAGCAGTTCTTC,TRBV18,TRBJ2-1,TRBD1,14,many
CASSLSTGVLYYGYTF,TGTGCCAGTTCTCTGTCGACGGGAGTCTTATACTATGGCTACACCTTC,TRBV19,TRBJ1-2,.,16,many
CASSFAGPAYNEQFF,TGTGCCAGCAGCTTTGCTGGGCCGGCCTACAATGAGCAGTTCTTC,TRBV7-8,TRBJ2-1,.,15,many
CSVDRGTSSEQYF,TGCAGCGTTGACCGCGGGACATCGAGCGAGCAGTACTTC,TRBV29-1,TRBJ2-7,.,13,few
CASTKHMNRGDQPQHF,TGTGCCAGCACCAAACACATGAACAGGGGCGATCAGCCCCAGCATTTT,TRBV7-2,TRBJ1-5,TRBD1,16,few
CASSPDRYYGYTF,TGTGCCAGCAGCCCGGACAGATACTATGGCTACACCTTC,TRBV5-6,TRBJ1-2,.,13,.
CASSVDQGGSSYNSPLHF,TGTGCCAGCAGCGTAGACCAGGGGGGGAGCTCCTATAATTCACCCCTCCACTTT,TRBV9,TRBJ1-6,TRBD1,18,many
CASSQLNRDGYGYTF,TGCGCCAGCAGCCAGTTGAACAGGGACGGTTATGGCTACACCTTC,TRBV4-3,TRBJ1-2,.,15,.